What follows is one TCR beta chain and its context. V shed 1 base, J shed 5 bases, and the junction held 11 bases outside the gene matches. CDR3 size: 17 residues. Looked up from germline, CDR1 is SEHNR and CDR2 is FQNEAQ (reference sequence). The source of the sample is a study of patients and donors after allogeneic stem cell transplantation. TCRdb analysed the RT-PCR reads with MiXCR anew, one entry per CDR3 protein. The sample shows about 410,000 distinct CDR3 sequences, 16% of them seen only once. The chain is built from TRBV7-9 and TRBJ2-1; 7 nucleotides match TRBD2. Sequenced sample: blood, either unsorted or a sorted T cell fraction (not recorded which). The receptor's source is a human donor who was either an allogeneic HSCT recipient or a stem cell or donor lymphocyte infusion donor (not recorded which). It is not recorded whose cells these are; they may come from a transplant donor. The CDR3 spells CASSLVARTRPDNEQFF. CDR3 sequence (DNA): TGTGCCAGCAGCTTAGTTGCCCGGACTAGGCCCGACAATGAGCAGTTCTTC.